A single sample gave rise to the 24 T cell receptor beta chains below, sequenced in a study of T-cell reconstitution after alpha-beta-depleted transplantation in children. A TCRbeta library incorporating unique molecular identifiers was prepared. TCRdb called the PCR reads again in MiXCR, with one record for every CDR3 protein. The data contain 250,000 to 350,000 distinct CDR3 sequences, 23% of them singletons. The sequences come from PBMCs, mostly from graft donor cells, collected 180 days after TCRalphabeta/CD19-depleted stem cell transplant. The receptors derive from a male patient aged 10 to 17 who had a stem cell transplant for acute lymphoblastic leukemia, so the T cells may come from the graft donor.

The V gene is TRBV5-1, the J gene TRBJ2-5; D gene ambiguous. The CDR3 consists of 14 residues. With 0 bases removed from V and 5 bases from J, the gap between germline ends came to 11 bases. The germline V gene has CDR1 SGHRS and CDR2 YFSETQ. CDR3 residues: CASSLEAQAETQYF. Here the CDR3 DNA reads TGCGCCAGCAGCTTGGAAGCCCAGGCGGAGACCCAGTACTTC.

This clonotype was counted ten times or more. The gene calls are TRBV12-3 or TRBV12-4 and TRBJ2-1; D not certain. The germline V and J ends were trimmed by 6 bases and 7 bases, with 13 bases remaining between them. CDR3 length: 13 residues. The CDR3 is CASSGFPGNEQFF. CDR3 DNA sequence: TGTGCCAGCAGCGGGTTCCCTGGGAATGAGCAGTTCTTC.

The chain has TRBV4-1 and TRBJ2-7; D is uncertain. Trimming cost V 4 bases and J 2 bases, with 9 bases left between them. CDR3 size: 13 residues. Per the germline V gene, CDR1 is MGHRA and CDR2 is YSYEKL. The CDR3, as DNA: TGCGCCAGCAGCCCCACCTTAGCCTACGAGCAGTACTTC. This encodes CASSPTLAYEQYF.

The table lists this clonotype with a few counts. CDR3 in amino acids: CASSERASEGTGELFF. The DNA for the CDR3 is TGTGCCAGCAGTGAACGGGCTAGCGAAGGGACCGGGGAGCTGTTTTTT. The chain joins TRBV6-4 to TRBJ2-2; tentative D call: TRBD2 (6 bases). CDR3 length: 16 residues. Germline V gives CDR1 MRHNA, CDR2 SNTAGT. V lost 3 bases and J lost 5, with 16 bases in between.

This clonotype occurred a few times. This chain links TRBV5-1 with TRBJ2-1, with D possibly called TRBD1 or TRBD2 (5 bases each). CDR1 and CDR2 (germline): SGHRS, YFSETQ. The CDR3 is 14 residues long. V was trimmed by 4 bases and J by 5 bases, leaving 13 bases between them. The CDR3 sequence is CASSTRGRHNEQFF. Written as DNA, the CDR3 is TGCGCCAGCAGCACTAGGGGACGGCACAATGAGCAGTTCTTC.

This clonotype was seen a handful of times. This chain joins TRBV7-9 and TRBJ2-4; no clear D gene. The CDR3 loop spans 12 amino acids. V gave up 7 bases and J gave up 7 bases, with 11 bases separating them. The germline V gene has CDR1 SEHNR and CDR2 FQNEAQ (reference sequence). CDR3 residues: CASTPSGNIQYF. The CDR3 DNA sequence: TGTGCCAGCACCCCATCGGGTAACATTCAGTACTTC. The full variable domain, completed using reference TRBV7-9 and TRBJ2-4, is DTGVSQNPRHKITKRGQNVTFRCDPISEHNRLYWYRQTLGQGPEFLTYFQNEAQLEKSRLLSDRFSAERPKGSFSTLEIQRTEQGDSAMYLCASTPSGNIQYFGAGTRLSVL.

V is TRBV5-1 and J is TRBJ2-7; 8 nucleotides align to TRBD1. The CDR3 loop spans 15 amino acids. CDR1 and CDR2 from the germline V gene are SGHRS and YFSETQ. Trimming at V came to 2 bases and at J to 6 bases, leaving 10 bases not matched to a gene. The CDR3 spells CASSFVKGQGGEQYF. The CDR3 nucleotides are TGCGCCAGCAGCTTTGTCAAAGGACAGGGAGGCGAGCAGTACTTC.

This clonotype was counted a few times. This chain links TRBV5-1 with TRBJ2-1; TRBD1 agrees at 8 bases. Trimming at V came to 4 bases and at J to 15 bases, leaving 9 bases not matched to a gene. CDR1 and CDR2 (germline): SGHRS, YFSETQ. The length of the CDR3 is 12 residues. CDR3 bases: TGCGCCAGCAGCGTAGACAGGGGAAGTCGGTTCTTC. Encoded protein: CASSVDRGSRFF.

The chain couples TRBV2 to TRBJ1-1, with D perhaps matching TRBD1 (6 bases). Trimming shortened V by 4 bases and J by 1 base, and 13 bases separated the two germline ends. The germline V gene has CDR1 SNHLY and CDR2 FYNNEI. This CDR3 has 15 amino acids. DNA of the CDR3: TGTGCCAGCAGTGCGTCCGGGACAAGGAACACTGAAGCTTTCTTT. This encodes CASSASGTRNTEAFF. Supplemented by reference TRBV2 and TRBJ1-1, the full variable domain reads EPEVTQTPSHQVTQMGQEVILRCVPISNHLYFYWYRQILGQKVEFLVSFYNNEISEKSEIFDDQFSVERPDGSNFTLKIRSTKLEDSAMYFCASSASGTRNTEAFFGQGTRLTVV.

V gene TRBV5-1 combines with J gene TRBJ2-4, with D possibly TRBD2 on 6 matching bases. Between the trimmed V and J ends, which lost 0 bases and 3 bases, there was a span of 16 bases. In germline, CDR1 is SGHRS, CDR2 YFSETQ. The CDR3 covers 17 residues. CDR3 sequence (DNA): TGCGCCAGCAGCTTGGACGGCGGGAATGTTGGCAAAAACATTCAGTACTTC. It yields the protein CASSLDGGNVGKNIQYF. Using reference TRBV5-1 and TRBJ2-4 for the parts outside the CDR3, the full variable domain is KAGVTQTPRYLIKTRGQQVTLSCSPISGHRSVSWYQQTPGQGLQFLFEYFSETQRNKGNFPGRFSGRQFSNSRSEMNVSTLELGDSALYLCASSLDGGNVGKNIQYFGAGTRLSVL.

In this sample, this clonotype turned up a few times. V and J are TRBV4-1 and TRBJ2-5; D is uncertain. V was cut by 4 bases and J by 9 bases, with 9 bases left in between. CDR3 length equals 11 residues. The germline gives CDR1 MGHRA, CDR2 YSYEKL. The CDR3 bases are TGCGCCAGCAGCCTGGGAATTGCCCAGTACTTC. Protein: CASSLGIAQYF.

V and J are TRBV27 and TRBJ2-1, with unresolved D. V dropped 6 bases and J dropped 7 bases, with 19 bases sitting between them. The germline V gene encodes CDR1 MNHEY and CDR2 SMNVEV (reference sequence). This CDR3 contains 15 residues. CDR3 amino acids: CASSASWPEWNEQFF. CDR3 bases: TGTGCCAGCAGCGCCTCCTGGCCTGAATGGAATGAGCAGTTCTTC.

This chain connects TRBV28 to TRBJ1-1, with D unclear. The germline V gene has CDR1 MDHEN and CDR2 SYDVKM. The CDR3 totals 13 residues. Trimming removed 9 bases at V and 1 base at J, with 12 bases between. The chain's CDR3 is CASTTPKNTEAFF. CDR3 coding DNA: TGTGCCAGTACGACACCGAAGAACACTGAAGCTTTCTTT.

The chain has TRBV7-8 and TRBJ2-1, with 7 nucleotides matching TRBD2. The V segment lost 5 bases and the J segment 0 bases; nucleotides outside the gene matches: 10. Germline CDR1 SGHVS, CDR2 FQNEAQ. The CDR3 sequence is 17 residues long. The DNA for the CDR3 is TGTGCCAGCAGCGACCACGGGGGGTTTGGCTCCTACAATGAGCAGTTCTTC. It is translated as CASSDHGGFGSYNEQFF.

This clonotype was counted between two and nine times. The CDR3 DNA reads TGCGCCAGCAGCTGGGGACTAGACGGCACAGATACGCAGTATTTT. This encodes CASSWGLDGTDTQYF. The gene calls are TRBV5-1 and TRBJ2-3, with TRBD2 matching 8 bases. Germline V gene data show CDR1 as SGHRS and CDR2 as YFSETQ. V dropped 3 bases and J dropped 1; count of bases not matched to a gene: 4. The CDR3 is 15 residues long.

The genes are TRBV4-1 and TRBJ2-7, with D perhaps TRBD1 (5 bases). The germline CDR1 and CDR2 sequences are MGHRA and YSYEKL. Trimming cost V 1 base and J 1 base, with 8 bases left between them. The CDR3 has 14 residues. CDR3 bases: TGCGCCAGCAGCCAAGTCAGGGTTTCCTACGAGCAGTACTTC. As protein: CASSQVRVSYEQYF.

The V and J genes are TRBV3-1 and TRBJ2-1; D is perhaps TRBD2 (6 bases). The CDR3 sequence is 15 residues long. The V gene's germline CDR1 is LGHDT and CDR2 YNNKEL (reference sequence). V was trimmed by 4 bases and J by 8 bases, leaving 18 bases between them. In DNA form, the CDR3 reads TGTGCCAGCAGCCCCCTCGTGAGCGGGCGGCATGAGCAGTTCTTC. Amino acid sequence: CASSPLVSGRHEQFF.

This clonotype has just a few counts. The gene calls are TRBV20-1 and TRBJ2-1; maybe TRBD2 (5 bases). Trimming pared 8 bases from V and 0 bases from J, leaving 17 bases between. The CDR3 length is 15 residues. Germline V gives CDR1 DFQATT, CDR2 SNEGSKA (reference sequence). The CDR3 DNA reads TGCAGTACCGATGATGTAGCGCGCTCCTACAATGAGCAGTTCTTC. This translates into CSTDDVARSYNEQFF.

This clonotype has more than one count but fewer than ten. V is TRBV5-1 and J is TRBJ2-1; D may be TRBD1 (6 bases). This CDR3 comprises 17 residues. V shed 3 bases and J shed 0 bases, with 16 bases lying between them. CDR1 and CDR2 from the germline V gene are SGHRS and YFSETQ. CDR3 residues: CASSWGRATSSYNEQFF. As DNA, the CDR3 is TGCGCCAGCAGCTGGGGGCGCGCTACCTCCTCCTACAATGAGCAGTTCTTC. Looking up the rest from reference TRBV5-1 and TRBJ2-1 gives the full variable domain: KAGVTQTPRYLIKTRGQQVTLSCSPISGHRSVSWYQQTPGQGLQFLFEYFSETQRNKGNFPGRFSGRQFSNSRSEMNVSTLELGDSALYLCASSWGRATSSYNEQFFGPGTRLTVL.

The rearrangement joins TRBV5-1 to TRBJ2-5; 10 positions agree with TRBD2. The germline V gene has CDR1 SGHRS and CDR2 YFSETQ. Unmatched junction bases numbered 19, after V lost 0 bases and J lost 5 bases. CDR3 size: 20 residues. The CDR3 DNA is TGCGCCAGCAGCTTGGTCCCCGGGACTAGCGTCCGATTTGGGGGGGAGACCCAGTACTTC. This sequence encodes CASSLVPGTSVRFGGETQYF.

This clonotype was picked up a small number of times. The J gene is TRBJ2-2, the V gene TRBV15; D remains unclear. Germline V CDR1 and CDR2: LNHNV, YYDKDF (reference sequence). V was pared by 1 base and J by 6 bases, with 15 bases between. The length of the CDR3 is 16 residues. For the CDR3, the DNA is TGTGCCACCAGCAGAGTCCACAGATTCCCCGCCGGGGAGCTGTTTTTT. Amino acid sequence: CATSRVHRFPAGELFF.

This clonotype has more than one count but fewer than ten. The V and J genes are TRBV10-1 and TRBJ1-1; no firm D call. Deletions cut 3 bases from V and 4 bases from J, with 3 bases between. Looked up from germline, CDR1 is WNHNN and CDR2 is SYGVQD (reference sequence). This CDR3 is 11 amino acids long. CDR3 region: CASSDSTEAFF. As DNA, the CDR3 is TGCGCCAGCAGTGATTCCACTGAAGCTTTCTTT.

This chain connects TRBV20-1 to TRBJ2-1; 8 nucleotides agree with TRBD2. V lost 3 bases and J lost 7; bases outside the gene matches: 5. The CDR3 contains 13 residues. Germline V gene lookup returns CDR1 DFQATT and CDR2 SNEGSKA (reference sequence). The CDR3 sequence: CSASVLAANEQFF. The CDR3 nucleotides read TGCAGTGCTAGCGTACTAGCGGCTAATGAGCAGTTCTTC.

The gene calls are TRBV11-2 and TRBJ2-3; D perhaps matches TRBD1 (6 bases). CDR3 length: 14 residues. V was clipped by 5 bases and J by 3 bases, with 12 bases between them. Germline lookup yields CDR1 SGHAT and CDR2 FQNNGV. This CDR3 is CASSPVGATDTQYF. CDR3 coding DNA: TGTGCCAGCAGCCCAGTGGGGGCAACAGATACGCAGTATTTT.